This TCR beta chain was identified in a study of T cells in Graves' hyperthyroidism and ophthalmopathy. This clonotype was found many times. What it recognizes is unknown. Study conclusions and caveats: Most thyroid clonotypes expanded above 0.001 appeared in blood too.

Uncontrolled infection, other autoimmune disease, pregnancy or lactation disqualified patients from enrolment. It was roughly 10 ml of fresh peripheral blood that supplied the PBMCs. Trimming removed 0 bases at V and 4 bases at J, with 32 bases between. Looked up from germline, CDR1 is DFQATT and CDR2 is SNEGSKA (reference sequence). The CDR3 runs 21 residues. RNA transcripts yielded amplified TCR beta CDR3 regions. HTBI primers were the set used in a first-round RT-PCR of the TCR CDR3. MiXCR, applied by TCRdb to the multiplex PCR reads, yields one record per CDR3 protein. The table lists over 300,000 distinct CDR3 sequences, roughly 13% of them singletons, with 34% in the top ten.

The chain uses TRBV20-1 and TRBJ2-3; D gene unclear. The receptor comes from a woman between 40 and 55 years old with Graves' ophthalmopathy. Sequencing input: blood. The CDR3 reads CSARDLRQAEVSVYSPDTQYF. The CDR3 DNA sequence: TGCAGTGCTAGAGATTTGAGGCAGGCCGAAGTGTCGGTGTATAGCCCAGATACGCAGTATTTT.